These T cell receptor beta chains were read from a single sample in a study of cytomegalovirus exposure and HLA in healthy donors. Only in-frame clones appear in the TCRdb table, and some are missing; sequencing was by immunoSEQ multiplex PCR. The table has 85,000 to 130,000 clones, about two thirds seen once. The material sequenced was PBMCs. Source of these receptors: a female donor in good health and CMV-seronegative. Each CDR3 is given with its conserved first and last residue. The order of the fields is J gene, D gene, V gene, clone size, CDR3 DNA, CDR3 protein. A D gene is named only where the DNA matches it firmly. The size field is filled for only some rows; it gives once, few, many or a size class.

>TRBJ2-1|TRBD2|TRBV2|-
TGTGCCAGCAGTGAAGGCCCTAGCGGGAATTACAATGAGCAGTTCTTC
CASSEGPSGNYNEQFF
>TRBJ1-1|-|TRBV9|few
TGTGCCAGCAGCGTAGGTCGTTTGGGGGCCGTCACTGAAGCTTTCTTT
CASSVGRLGAVTEAFF
>TRBJ2-7|-|TRBV27|few
TGTGCCAGCAGCGGAGGGGAGCAGTACTTC
CASSGGEQYF
>TRBJ2-7|-|TRBV6-1|-
TGTGCCAGCAAGGAGACGGCAGGGAGGAGCTACGAGCAGTACTTC
CASKETAGRSYEQYF
>TRBJ2-6|-|TRBV19|-
TGTGCCAGTAGCGCCGCTGGCGTCCGGGACTCTGGGGCCAACGTCCTGACTTTC
CASSAAGVRDSGANVLTF
>TRBJ2-3|-|TRBV7-7|-
TGTGCTAGCAGCTTATCGGGTCCGGCGGATACGCAGTATTTT
CASSLSGPADTQYF
>TRBJ2-3|-|TRBV5-4|-
TGTGCCAGCAGCTTGGACCCAGCGGTCACAGATACGCAGTATTTT
CASSLDPAVTDTQYF
>TRBJ1-5|-|TRBV18|-
TGTGCCAGCTCCCAGGGACTTAAAGACCAGCCCCAGCATTTT
CASSQGLKDQPQHF
>TRBJ2-3|TRBD2|TRBV28|-
TGTGCCAGCAGTCCGAGATTCGGGGGGGGCACAGATACGCAGTATTTT
CASSPRFGGGTDTQYF
>TRBJ2-5|-|TRBV7-8|-
TGTGCCAGCAGACCGAAGTGGGGGCCGCAAGAGACCCAGTACTTC
CASRPKWGPQETQYF
>TRBJ2-7|-|TRBV18|-
TGTGCCAGCTCACCACAGCAAGAGCAGTACTTC
CASSPQQEQYF
>TRBJ2-1|-|TRBV27|-
TGTGCCAGCAGCCCCCGCCCGGATCCACTAAATGAGCAGTTCTTC
CASSPRPDPLNEQFF
>TRBJ2-1|TRBD2|TRBV7-2|-
TGTGCCAGCAGCCCGTTGGGACTAGCGGACTACAATGAGCAGTTCTTC
CASSPLGLADYNEQFF
>TRBJ2-3|-|TRBV30|-
TGTGCCTGGGAGCGGAGGAGGAAAGATACGCAGTATTTT
CAWERRRKDTQYF
>TRBJ2-5|-|TRBV11-3|-
TGTGCCAGCAGCTTATCGGGGGTAGTGGAGACCCAGTACTTC
CASSLSGVVETQYF
>TRBJ2-7|TRBD2|TRBV25-1|-
TGTGCCAGCGGACTAGCGGGAGTATACGAGCAGTACTTC
CASGLAGVYEQYF
>TRBJ2-1|TRBD1|TRBV18|-
TGTGCCAGCTCAAGACCGGGACAGGGATTCTACAATGAGCAGTTCTTC
CASSRPGQGFYNEQFF
>TRBJ1-4|TRBD1|TRBV5-6|-
TGTGCCAGCAGCCCTTACAGGGGAGTCGGTGAAAAACTGTTTTTT
CASSPYRGVGEKLFF
>TRBJ2-1|TRBD2|TRBV5-4|-
TGTGCCAGCAGCTTGGAGTTAAGACGGGAGGGCACCTACAATGAGCAGTTCTTC
CASSLELRREGTYNEQFF
>TRBJ2-1|TRBD2|TRBV6-5|-
TGTGCCAGCAGTTATTCTAGCGGGGGCTACAATGAGCAGTTCTTC
CASSYSSGGYNEQFF
>TRBJ2-3|-|TRBV7-6|once
TGTGCCAGCAGCTTAAGGCTTATCGGGAGTAGCACAGATACGCAGTATTTT
CASSLRLIGSSTDTQYF
>TRBJ1-2|TRBD1|TRBV15|few
TGTGCCACCAGCATAGGGACAGGGGGCTATGGCTACACCTTC
CATSIGTGGYGYTF
>TRBJ1-4|-|TRBV28|-
TGTGCCAGCAGTCACTACACGACAGCAACTAATGAAAAACTGTTTTTT
CASSHYTTATNEKLFF
>TRBJ1-1|-|TRBV27|few
TGTGCCAGCAGTCGCCAGGTACGGACTGAAGCTTTCTTT
CASSRQVRTEAFF
>TRBJ2-1|-|TRBV5-1|few
TGCGCCAGCAGCTTTGTACCAGAGGGCTACAATGAGCAGTTCTTC
CASSFVPEGYNEQFF